The 7 T cell receptor beta chains presented below share a single source sample, sequenced in a study of read filtering for tumor transcriptome and immune sequencing. The library was built from 400 ng RNA with molecular barcoded adaptors for alpha/delta and beta/gamma chains. TCRdb reprocessed the reads with MiXCR, giving one entry per CDR3 protein. The repertoire consists of approximately 60,000 distinct CDR3 sequences, with 20% to 25% occurring once and the leading ten covering about a sixth. The specimen sequenced was a population of CD138-negative cells sorted from bone marrow. These receptors all stem from a donor at least 40 years old with multiple myeloma.

This clonotype was recorded at least ten times. The rearrangement uses TRBV9 and TRBJ2-3; D is uncertain. Germline CDR1 and CDR2: SGDLS and YYNGEE. The CDR3 contains 12 residues. Trimming shortened V by 0 bases and J by 6 bases, and 5 bases separated the two germline ends. The CDR3 sequence is CASSVAADTQYF. In DNA form, the CDR3 reads TGTGCCAGCAGCGTAGCTGCTGATACGCAGTATTTT.

Many counts were recorded for this clonotype. The V gene is TRBV6-5, the J gene TRBJ2-3, with 8 bases fitting TRBD1. CDR1 and CDR2 from the germline V gene are MNHEY and SVGAGI. The V segment lost 7 bases and the J segment 4 bases; nucleotides outside the gene matches: 7. The CDR3 runs to 14 residues. The CDR3 protein is CASKDREFSDTQYF. CDR3 in DNA: TGTGCCAGCAAGGACAGGGAGTTTTCAGATACGCAGTATTTT.

CDR3 sequence: CASSHGTGPLDGELFF. The DNA for the CDR3 is TGTGCCAGCAGCCATGGGACAGGACCTCTTGACGGGGAGCTGTTTTTT. J is TRBJ2-2 and V is TRBV7-3; 8 positions agree with TRBD1. Germline V CDR1 and CDR2: SGHTA, FQGTGA. J lost 7 bases, V lost 5 bases, and 12 bases had no gene match. The CDR3 spans 16 residues.

This clonotype was recorded a few times. The chain carries TRBV5-4 and TRBJ2-3; D is perhaps TRBD1 (5 bases). Trimming took off 2 bases at V and 6 bases at J, with 13 bases between the two ends. The CDR3 consists of 14 residues. CDR1 is SGHNT, CDR2 YYREEE, per germline (reference sequence). The CDR3 region has the DNA TGTGCCAGCAGCTTCGTACAGGATCCGGATACGCAGTATTTT. Its translation is CASSFVQDPDTQYF.

This clonotype was detected ten times or more. The V gene is TRBV28, the J gene TRBJ2-7, with D unresolved. CDR3 length: 13 residues. Germline assignment: CDR1 MDHEN and CDR2 SYDVKM. The ends were cut back, 5 bases at V and 3 bases at J, with 11 bases in the middle. The CDR3 region is CASSTYPLYEQYF. CDR3 DNA sequence: TGTGCCAGCAGTACCTACCCTCTCTACGAGCAGTACTTC. Using reference TRBV28 and TRBJ2-7 for the parts outside the CDR3, the full variable domain is DVKVTQSSRYLVKRTGEKVFLECVQDMDHENMFWYRQDPGLGLRLIYFSYDVKMKEKGDIPEGYSVSREKKERFSLILESASTNQTSMYLCASSTYPLYEQYFGPGTRLTVT.

The chain links TRBV20-1 to TRBJ2-5; 8 bases map to TRBD1. Germline-derived CDR1 and CDR2 are DFQATT and SNEGSKA (reference sequence). The CDR3 sequence is 14 residues long. CDR3 protein: CGVRDRSYQETQYF. The CDR3 nucleotides read TGCGGAGTGAGGGACAGGTCCTACCAAGAGACCCAGTACTTC.

This clonotype was found many times. This chain connects TRBV18 to TRBJ1-1; D unclear. V was pared by 4 bases and J by 1 base, with 7 bases between. The CDR3 has 13 amino acids. Germline loops: CDR1 KGHSH, CDR2 LQKENI. The CDR3 nucleotides read TGTGCCAGCTCACAAGGGAAGAACACTGAAGCTTTCTTT. Residues: CASSQGKNTEAFF.